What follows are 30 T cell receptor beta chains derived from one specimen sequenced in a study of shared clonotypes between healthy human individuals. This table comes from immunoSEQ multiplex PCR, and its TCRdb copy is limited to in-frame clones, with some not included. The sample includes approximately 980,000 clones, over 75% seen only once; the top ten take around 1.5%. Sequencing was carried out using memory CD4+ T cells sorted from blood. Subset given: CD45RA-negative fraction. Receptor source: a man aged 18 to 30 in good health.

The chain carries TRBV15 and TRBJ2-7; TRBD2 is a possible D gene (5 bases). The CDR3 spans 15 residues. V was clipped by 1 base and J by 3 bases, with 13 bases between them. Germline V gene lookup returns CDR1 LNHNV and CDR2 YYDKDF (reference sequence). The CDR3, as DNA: TGTGCCACCAGCAGAGGGGGAGACTTGCTCTACGAGCAGTACTTC. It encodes CATSRGGDLLYEQYF.

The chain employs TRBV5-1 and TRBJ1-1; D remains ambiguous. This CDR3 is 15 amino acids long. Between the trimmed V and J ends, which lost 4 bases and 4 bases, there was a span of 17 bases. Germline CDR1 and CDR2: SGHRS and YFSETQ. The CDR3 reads CASSTLSTKGTEAFF. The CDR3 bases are TGCGCCAGCAGCACACTCTCGACCAAGGGCACTGAAGCTTTCTTT. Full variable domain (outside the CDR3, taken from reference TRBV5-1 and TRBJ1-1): KAGVTQTPRYLIKTRGQQVTLSCSPISGHRSVSWYQQTPGQGLQFLFEYFSETQRNKGNFPGRFSGRQFSNSRSEMNVSTLELGDSALYLCASSTLSTKGTEAFFGQGTRLTVV.

CDR3 nucleotides: TGTGCCAGCAGCCCTACTACAGGGGGCAACTATGGCTACACCTTC. Its translation is CASSPTTGGNYGYTF. The chain combines TRBV7-8 with TRBJ1-2; the match to TRBD1 covers 9 bases. Unmatched junction bases numbered 6, after V lost 5 bases and J lost 2 bases. The CDR3 totals 15 residues. CDR1 and CDR2 (germline): SGHVS, FQNEAQ.

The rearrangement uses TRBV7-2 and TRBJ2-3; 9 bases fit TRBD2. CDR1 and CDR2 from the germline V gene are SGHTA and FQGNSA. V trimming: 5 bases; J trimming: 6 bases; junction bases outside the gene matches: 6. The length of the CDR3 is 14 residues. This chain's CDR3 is CASSHSGSGDTQYF. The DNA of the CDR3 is TGTGCCAGCAGCCATAGCGGGAGTGGGGATACGCAGTATTTT.

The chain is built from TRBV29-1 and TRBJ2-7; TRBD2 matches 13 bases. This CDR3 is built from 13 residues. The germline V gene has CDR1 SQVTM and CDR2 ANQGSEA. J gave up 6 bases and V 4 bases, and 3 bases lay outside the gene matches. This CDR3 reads CSVGTSGGSEQYF. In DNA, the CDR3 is TGCAGCGTTGGGACTAGCGGGGGATCCGAGCAGTACTTC.

This CDR3 reads CASSFSGGTGELFF. The DNA of the CDR3 is TGTGCCAGCAGTTTTAGCGGGGGGACCGGGGAGCTGTTTTTT. This sequence joins TRBV28 and TRBJ2-2, with 10 bases aligning to TRBD2. The CDR3 is 14 amino acids. CDR1 and CDR2 (germline): MDHEN, SYDVKM. Trimming took 3 bases from V and 5 from J; bases not matched to a gene: 0.

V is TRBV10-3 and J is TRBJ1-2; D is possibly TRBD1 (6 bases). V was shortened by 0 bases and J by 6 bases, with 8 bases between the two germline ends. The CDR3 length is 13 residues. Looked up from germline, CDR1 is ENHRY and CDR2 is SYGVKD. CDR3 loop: CAISESRGNGYTF. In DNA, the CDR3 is TGTGCCATCAGTGAGTCGAGGGGGAATGGCTACACCTTC.

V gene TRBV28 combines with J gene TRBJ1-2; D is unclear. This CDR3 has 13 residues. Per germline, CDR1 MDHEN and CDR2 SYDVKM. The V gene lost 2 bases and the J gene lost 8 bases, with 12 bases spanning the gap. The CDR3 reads CASSLLSLGGYTF. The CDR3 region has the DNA TGTGCCAGCAGTTTACTCTCCCTAGGGGGCTACACCTTC.

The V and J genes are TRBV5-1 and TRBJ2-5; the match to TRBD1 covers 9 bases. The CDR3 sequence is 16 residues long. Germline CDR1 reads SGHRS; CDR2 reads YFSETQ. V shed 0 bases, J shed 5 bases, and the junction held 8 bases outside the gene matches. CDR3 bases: TGCGCCAGCAGCTTGGGCGGGACAGGGACTGGTGAGACCCAGTACTTC. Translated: CASSLGGTGTGETQYF. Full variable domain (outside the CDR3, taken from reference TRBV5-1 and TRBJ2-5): KAGVTQTPRYLIKTRGQQVTLSCSPISGHRSVSWYQQTPGQGLQFLFEYFSETQRNKGNFPGRFSGRQFSNSRSEMNVSTLELGDSALYLCASSLGGTGTGETQYFGPGTRLLVL.

The CDR3 sequence: CASSLVGVNTEAFF. The DNA of the CDR3 is TGTGCCAGCAGCTTAGTAGGTGTGAACACTGAAGCTTTCTTT. The chain uses TRBV7-2 and TRBJ1-1, with no clear D. The CDR3 contains 14 residues. The V end was cut by 1 base, the J end by 0 bases, with 6 bases between. Germline V gene lookup returns CDR1 SGHTA and CDR2 FQGNSA.

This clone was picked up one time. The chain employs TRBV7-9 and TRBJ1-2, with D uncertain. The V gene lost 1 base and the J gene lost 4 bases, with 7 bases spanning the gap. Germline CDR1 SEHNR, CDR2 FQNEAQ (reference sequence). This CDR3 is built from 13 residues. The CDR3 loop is CASSLDQVYGYTF. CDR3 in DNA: TGTGCCAGCAGCTTAGACCAGGTCTATGGCTACACCTTC.

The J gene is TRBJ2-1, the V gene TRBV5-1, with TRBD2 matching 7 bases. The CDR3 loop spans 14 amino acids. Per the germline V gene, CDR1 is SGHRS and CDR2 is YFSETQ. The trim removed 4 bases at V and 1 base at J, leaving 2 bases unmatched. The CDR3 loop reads CASSDGGSYNEQFF. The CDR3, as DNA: TGCGCCAGCAGCGACGGGGGGTCCTACAATGAGCAGTTCTTC.

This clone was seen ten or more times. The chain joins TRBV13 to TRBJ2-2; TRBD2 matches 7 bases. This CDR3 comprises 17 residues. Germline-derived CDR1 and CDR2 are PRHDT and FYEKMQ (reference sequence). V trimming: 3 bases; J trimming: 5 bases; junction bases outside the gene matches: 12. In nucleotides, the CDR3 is TGTGCCAGCAGCTTCACCCCTGGGCTAGCGGTTACCGGGGAGCTGTTTTTT. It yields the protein CASSFTPGLAVTGELFF.

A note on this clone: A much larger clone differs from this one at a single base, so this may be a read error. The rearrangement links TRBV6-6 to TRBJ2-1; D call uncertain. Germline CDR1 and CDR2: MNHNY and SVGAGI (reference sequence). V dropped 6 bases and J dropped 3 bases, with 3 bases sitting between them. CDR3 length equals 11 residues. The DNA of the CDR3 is TGTGCCAGCAGCGTCTACAATGAGCAGTTCTTC. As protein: CASSVYNEQFF.

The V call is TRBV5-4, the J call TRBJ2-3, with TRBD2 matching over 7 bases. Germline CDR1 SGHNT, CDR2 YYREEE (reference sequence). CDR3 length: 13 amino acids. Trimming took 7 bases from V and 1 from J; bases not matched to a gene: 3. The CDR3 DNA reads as TGTGCCAGCGGAACTAGCGGCACAGATACGCAGTATTTT. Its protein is CASGTSGTDTQYF.

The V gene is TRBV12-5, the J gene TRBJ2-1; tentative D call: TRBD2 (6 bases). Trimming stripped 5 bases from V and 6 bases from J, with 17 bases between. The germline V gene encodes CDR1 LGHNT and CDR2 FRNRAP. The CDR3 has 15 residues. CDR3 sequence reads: CASGTPGLTFNEQFF. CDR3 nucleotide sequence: TGTGCTAGTGGTACCCCGGGACTCACCTTCAATGAGCAGTTCTTC.

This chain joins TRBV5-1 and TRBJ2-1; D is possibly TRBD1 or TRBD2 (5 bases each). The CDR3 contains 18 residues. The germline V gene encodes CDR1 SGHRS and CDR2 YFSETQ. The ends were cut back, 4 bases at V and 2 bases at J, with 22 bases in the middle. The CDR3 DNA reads TGCGCCAGCAGCCTGGGGGTCGGGGCCTCCCTCACCTACAATGAGCAGTTCTTC. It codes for CASSLGVGASLTYNEQFF.

The CDR3 region is CATSRVGGGAGELFF. CDR3 coding DNA: TGTGCCACCAGCAGAGTTGGCGGAGGGGCCGGGGAGCTGTTTTTT. The J gene is TRBJ2-2, the V gene TRBV15; D possibly corresponds to TRBD2 (6 bases). The germline gives CDR1 LNHNV, CDR2 YYDKDF (reference sequence). This CDR3 contains 15 residues. Between the trimmed V and J ends, which lost 1 base and 6 bases, there was a span of 12 bases.

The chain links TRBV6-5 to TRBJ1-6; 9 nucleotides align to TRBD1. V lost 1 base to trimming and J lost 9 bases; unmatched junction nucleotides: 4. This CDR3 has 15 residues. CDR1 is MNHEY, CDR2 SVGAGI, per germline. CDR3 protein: CASSYLGQGGSPLHF. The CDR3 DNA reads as TGTGCCAGCAGTTACTTGGGACAGGGCGGTTCACCCCTCCACTTT.

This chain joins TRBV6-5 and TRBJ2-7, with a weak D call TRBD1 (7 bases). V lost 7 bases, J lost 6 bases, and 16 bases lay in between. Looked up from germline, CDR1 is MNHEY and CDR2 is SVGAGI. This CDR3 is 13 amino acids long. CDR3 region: CASMRQGGGEQYF. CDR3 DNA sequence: TGTGCCAGCATGAGACAGGGAGGAGGCGAGCAGTACTTC.

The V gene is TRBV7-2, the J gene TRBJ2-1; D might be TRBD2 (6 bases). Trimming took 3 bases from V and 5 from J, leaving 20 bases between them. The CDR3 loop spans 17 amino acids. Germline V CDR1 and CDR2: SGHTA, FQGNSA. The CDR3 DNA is TGTGCCAGCAGCTTCCCATCCGGGGGAGTTTCCCACAATGAGCAGTTCTTC. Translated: CASSFPSGGVSHNEQFF.

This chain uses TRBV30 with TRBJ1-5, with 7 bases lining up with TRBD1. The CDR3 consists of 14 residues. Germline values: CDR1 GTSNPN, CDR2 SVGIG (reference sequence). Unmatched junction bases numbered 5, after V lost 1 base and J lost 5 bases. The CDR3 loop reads CAWSGGQDHQPQHF. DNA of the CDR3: TGTGCCTGGAGTGGAGGACAGGACCATCAGCCCCAGCATTTT.

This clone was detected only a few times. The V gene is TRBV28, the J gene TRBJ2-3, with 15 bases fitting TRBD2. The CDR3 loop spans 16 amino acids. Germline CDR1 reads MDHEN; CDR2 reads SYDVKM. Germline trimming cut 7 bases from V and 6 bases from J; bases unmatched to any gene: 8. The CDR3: CASTDGTSGGWDTQYF. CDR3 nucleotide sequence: TGTGCCAGCACCGACGGGACTAGCGGGGGGTGGGATACGCAGTATTTT.

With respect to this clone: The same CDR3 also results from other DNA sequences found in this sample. The CDR3 bases are TGTGCCAGCAGCTTCAGGACTGTCAGCTACGAGCAGTACTTC. This translates into CASSFRTVSYEQYF. The gene calls are TRBV7-2 and TRBJ2-7; D perhaps matches TRBD2 (5 bases). Germline CDR1 SGHTA, CDR2 FQGNSA. The CDR3 contains 14 residues. Trimming pared 3 bases from V and 3 bases from J, leaving 12 bases between.

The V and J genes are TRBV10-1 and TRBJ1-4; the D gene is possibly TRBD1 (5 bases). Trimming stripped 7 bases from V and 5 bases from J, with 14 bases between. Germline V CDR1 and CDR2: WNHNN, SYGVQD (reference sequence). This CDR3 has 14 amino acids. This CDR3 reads CASTQGEYNEKLFF. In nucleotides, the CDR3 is TGCGCCAGCACGCAGGGAGAATACAATGAAAAACTGTTTTTT.

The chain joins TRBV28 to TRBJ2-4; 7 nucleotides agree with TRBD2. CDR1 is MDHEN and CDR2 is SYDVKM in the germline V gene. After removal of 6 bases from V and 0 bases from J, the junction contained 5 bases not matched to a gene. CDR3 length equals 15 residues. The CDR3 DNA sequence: TGTGCCAGCAGCCCTAGCGGCCTAGCCAAAAACATTCAGTACTTC. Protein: CASSPSGLAKNIQYF.

As DNA, the CDR3 is TGTGCCAGCACCTGGGGGCCCTACAATGAGCAGTTCTTC. Protein sequence: CASTWGPYNEQFF. The chain joins TRBV6-1 to TRBJ2-1, with D tentatively TRBD1 (6 bases). Germline V gene sequence: CDR1 MNHNS, CDR2 SASEGT. V lost 7 bases, J lost 2 bases, and 9 bases lay in between. The CDR3 extends over 13 amino acids.

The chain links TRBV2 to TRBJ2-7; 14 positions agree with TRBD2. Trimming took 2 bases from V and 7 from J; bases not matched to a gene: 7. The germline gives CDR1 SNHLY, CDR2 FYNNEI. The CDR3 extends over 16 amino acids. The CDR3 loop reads CASSETSTSGGVEQYF. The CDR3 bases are TGTGCCAGCAGTGAAACGTCGACTAGCGGGGGGGTTGAGCAGTACTTC.

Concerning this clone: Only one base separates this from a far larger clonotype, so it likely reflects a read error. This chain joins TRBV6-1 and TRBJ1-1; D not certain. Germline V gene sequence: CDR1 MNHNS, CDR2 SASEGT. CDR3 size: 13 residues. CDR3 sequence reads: CTSSLHRTAEAFF. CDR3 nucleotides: TGTACCAGCAGCTTACACCGTACAGCTGAAGCTTTCTTT.

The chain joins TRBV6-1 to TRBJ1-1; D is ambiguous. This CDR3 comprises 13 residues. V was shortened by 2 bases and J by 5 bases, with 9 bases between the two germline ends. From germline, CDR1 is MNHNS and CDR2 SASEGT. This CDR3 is CASSEIRRTEAFF. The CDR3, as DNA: TGTGCCAGCAGTGAAATCAGGAGAACTGAAGCTTTCTTT.